This TCR beta chain emerged from a study of vaccination and CD4 T cells after COVID-19. About the study: Six males and four females, two Hispanic, made up the convalescents.

Study-level results: Convalescent patients gained a median about 90% of their reactive clones only post-vaccination.

A note on this clonotype: Its specificity is unknown.

Stated treatment: roughly 10-day PBMC culture with coronavirus spike peptide pools or control peptides (ViraFEST assay). Those CD4+ T cells from the unexposed donor predate the COVID-19 pandemic (2011-2018). Where cell yield allowed, unexposed-donor CD4+ T cells were probed with SARS-CoV-2 S/N and four cold-coronavirus spikes. Scientists ran DNA taken from cultured CD4+ T cells through the Oncomine TCR Beta short-read assay for sequencing. TCRdb used MiXCR to reprocess the PCR reads, holding one entry per CDR3 protein. Found here are around 8,000 distinct CDR3 sequences, under 45% of them singletons; the top ten hold around 20%. Source material: CD4+ T cells from blood, cultured in vitro. The sequence derives from a human donor in good health.

The CDR3 region has the DNA TGTGCCAGTATCCCAACCTACAGGGAGCAAAGAGTAAACTATGGCTACACCTTC. Protein: CASIPTYREQRVNYGYTF. The chain carries TRBV19 and TRBJ1-2; weak D call: TRBD1 (6 bases). V lost 7 bases and J lost 2, with 26 bases in between. The CDR3 covers 18 residues. The germline V gene has CDR1 LNHDA and CDR2 SQIVND (reference sequence).